Following are 32 T cell receptor beta chains from one sample sequenced in a study of shared clonotypes between healthy human individuals. TCRdb keeps only in-frame clones here, not all; method: immunoSEQ multiplex PCR. The sample consists of fewer than 1 million clones, 90% to 97% of them appearing once. Naive CD8 cells, CD45RO-negative and positively selected for CCR7, excluded terminally differentiated effector memory CD45RA+ cells. The sample consisted of naive CD8+ T cells sorted from blood. All receptors come from a man aged 25 to 40 in good health.

The CDR3 sequence: CASSFLETNTGELFF. In nucleotides, the CDR3 is TGTGCCAGCAGTTTTCTAGAAACGAACACCGGGGAGCTGTTTTTT. This chain joins TRBV28 and TRBJ2-2; D gene ambiguous. CDR1 and CDR2 from the germline V gene are MDHEN and SYDVKM. This CDR3 contains 15 residues. V was trimmed by 3 bases and J by 0 bases, leaving 8 bases between them.

Turning to this clone: Different DNA sequences within this sample yield the same CDR3. The CDR3 sequence: CASSEGGGTDTQYF. Written as DNA, the CDR3 is TGTGCCAGCAGCGAGGGCGGTGGCACAGATACGCAGTATTTT. The rearrangement joins TRBV9 to TRBJ2-3; D is undetermined. The CDR3 has 14 residues. V was pared by 3 bases and J by 1 base, with 9 bases between. Germline CDR1 and CDR2: SGDLS and YYNGEE.

The count of this clone is one. The V gene is TRBV7-9, the J gene TRBJ2-2, with a possible D match to TRBD1 (6 bases). The germline V gene has CDR1 SEHNR and CDR2 FQNEAQ (reference sequence). V lost 4 bases and J 3 bases, leaving 15 bases between the germline ends. The CDR3 has 16 amino acids. In nucleotides, the CDR3 is TGTGCCAGCAGCTCCCGGGACACTCAATACACCGGGGAGCTGTTTTTT. Translating it yields CASSSRDTQYTGELFF.

The rearrangement links TRBV14 to TRBJ2-5, with D unresolved. The ends were cut back, 4 bases at V and 5 bases at J, with 11 bases in the middle. Looked up from germline, CDR1 is SGHDN and CDR2 is FVKESK. This CDR3 has 13 amino acids. The CDR3 bases are TGTGCCAGCAGCCCAGTCTTAATGGAGACCCAGTACTTC. This translates into CASSPVLMETQYF.

This chain links TRBV4-3 with TRBJ2-5; D is ambiguous. Germline CDR1 and CDR2: LGHNA and YSLEER. Trimming removed 0 bases at V and 1 base at J, with 9 bases between. The CDR3 has 15 residues. CDR3 nucleotides: TGCGCCAGCAGCCAAGATATTGACTTCCAAGAGACCCAGTACTTC. Translation: CASSQDIDFQETQYF.

The genes are TRBV4-1 and TRBJ2-7; the match to TRBD2 covers 12 bases. Trimming at V came to 1 base and at J to 2 bases, leaving 6 bases not matched to a gene. CDR1 and CDR2 (germline): MGHRA, YSYEKL. The CDR3 has 17 amino acids. The CDR3 reads CASSQAETSGGTYEQYF. The CDR3 DNA sequence: TGCGCCAGCAGCCAAGCCGAGACTAGCGGGGGAACCTACGAGCAGTACTTC.

About this clone: The sample carries other DNA sequences with the same CDR3. The genes are TRBV4-3 and TRBJ2-3; D is undetermined. The V gene's germline CDR1 is LGHNA and CDR2 YSLEER. The CDR3 has 14 residues. Trimming removed 1 base at V and 1 base at J, with 6 bases between. The CDR3 region has the DNA TGCGCCAGCAGCCAAGCGAGCGGCACAGATACGCAGTATTTT. Its protein is CASSQASGTDTQYF.

This chain links TRBV10-1 with TRBJ2-7; no reliable D call. The CDR3 has 13 residues. V was cut by 3 bases and J by 7 bases, with 13 bases left in between. The germline gives CDR1 WNHNN, CDR2 SYGVQD (reference sequence). Written as DNA, the CDR3 is TGCGCCAGCAGTGAAGTTGGAGCGCGGGAGCAGTACTTC. Translation: CASSEVGAREQYF.

The chain employs TRBV7-9 and TRBJ2-5; perhaps TRBD1 as D (6 bases). Deletions cut 3 bases from V and 3 bases from J, with 14 bases between. Germline V gives CDR1 SEHNR, CDR2 FQNEAQ (reference sequence). The CDR3 is 15 residues long. This CDR3 is CASSFTRQVEETQYF. For the CDR3, the DNA is TGTGCCAGCAGCTTTACAAGACAGGTTGAAGAGACCCAGTACTTC.

V and J are TRBV5-4 and TRBJ2-2; TRBD2 matches at 13 bases. The germline CDR1 and CDR2 sequences are SGHNT and YYREEE (reference sequence). V gave up 3 bases and J gave up 5 bases; unmatched junction bases: 7. This CDR3 has 17 residues. The CDR3 DNA follows: TGTGCCAGCAGCTCTGGGACTAGCGGGATGAGTACCGGGGAGCTGTTTTTT. Translation gives CASSSGTSGMSTGELFF.

The V gene is TRBV7-9, the J gene TRBJ1-4; no definite D call. The ends were cut back, 5 bases at V and 5 bases at J, with 18 bases in the middle. Looked up from germline, CDR1 is SEHNR and CDR2 is FQNEAQ (reference sequence). CDR3 length: 16 amino acids. The CDR3 DNA follows: TGTGCCAGCAGCCCTCTCGACTCCGACCTGAATGAAAAACTGTTTTTT. Encoded protein: CASSPLDSDLNEKLFF.

The rearrangement uses TRBV7-9 and TRBJ1-1; 8 nucleotides agree with TRBD1. Germline values: CDR1 SEHNR, CDR2 FQNEAQ (reference sequence). V trimming: 0 bases; J trimming: 1 base; junction bases outside the gene matches: 1. The length of the CDR3 is 15 residues. This CDR3 reads CASSLADRANTEAFF. The CDR3 coding sequence is TGTGCCAGCAGCTTAGCGGACAGGGCGAACACTGAAGCTTTCTTT.

The chain uses TRBV27 and TRBJ2-2; 11 nucleotides align to TRBD2. Germline V gives CDR1 MNHEY, CDR2 SMNVEV (reference sequence). The V gene end was trimmed by 7 bases and the J gene end by 1 base; junction bases not matched to a gene: 8. The CDR3 is made up of 17 amino acids. This CDR3 is CASTSIGTSGNTGELFF. CDR3 nucleotide sequence: TGTGCCAGCACAAGTATAGGGACTAGCGGGAACACCGGGGAGCTGTTTTTT.

The V and J genes are TRBV5-5 and TRBJ2-3; 9 bases align to TRBD2. V lost 2 bases, J lost 2 bases, and 15 bases stayed unmatched. CDR1 is SGHKS and CDR2 is YYEKEE in the germline V gene (reference sequence). The CDR3 runs 19 residues. CDR3 sequence (DNA): TGTGCCAGCAGCTTTGCCCCCTTACTAGCGGGCATCGCCACAGATACGCAGTATTTT. It is translated as CASSFAPLLAGIATDTQYF.

The chain links TRBV7-8 to TRBJ2-7; a weak D match, TRBD2 (6 bases). The V gene lost 6 bases and the J gene lost 4 bases, with 13 bases spanning the gap. The CDR3 extends over 13 amino acids. Germline V CDR1 and CDR2: SGHVS, FQNEAQ. This chain's CDR3 is CASSSGLLYEQYF. The CDR3 DNA follows: TGTGCCAGCAGTTCGGGACTTCTGTACGAGCAGTACTTC. The full variable domain, completed using reference TRBV7-8 and TRBJ2-7, is GAGVSQSPRYKVAKRGQDVALRCDPISGHVSLFWYQQALGQGPEFLTYFQNEAQLDKSGLPSDRFFAERPEGSVSTLKIQRTQQEDSAVYLCASSSGLLYEQYFGPGTRLTVT.

This clone was observed a single time. J is TRBJ1-2 and V is TRBV27; D unclear. The CDR3 is 13 residues long. V was pared by 2 bases and J by 6 bases, with 10 bases between. Germline-derived CDR1 and CDR2 are MNHEY and SMNVEV (reference sequence). CDR3 bases: TGTGCCAGCAGTTTAGTGGCAGGAGATGGCTACACCTTC. Translating it yields CASSLVAGDGYTF.

This clone has only a few counts. The CDR3 here is CASSLLAGAGEQFF. CDR3 DNA sequence: TGTGCCAGCAGTTTACTAGCGGGAGCGGGTGAGCAGTTCTTC. V and J are TRBV27 and TRBJ2-1; TRBD2 agrees at 10 bases. With 2 bases clipped from V and 9 bases from J, the junction kept 4 bases outside the gene matches. This CDR3 contains 14 residues. Germline assignment: CDR1 MNHEY and CDR2 SMNVEV (reference sequence).

This chain connects TRBV11-2 to TRBJ2-4; D ambiguous. The CDR3 is 18 residues long. Germline-derived CDR1 and CDR2 are SGHAT and FQNNGV. The germline V and J ends were trimmed by 0 bases and 0 bases, with 15 bases remaining between them. The CDR3 here is CASSLDAWRPEAKNIQYF. In nucleotides, the CDR3 is TGTGCCAGCAGCTTAGACGCCTGGCGTCCGGAAGCCAAAAACATTCAGTACTTC.

The chain recombines TRBV6-1 with TRBJ2-1; 8 positions agree with TRBD2. The junction had 10 bases not matched to a gene; V was cut back by 4 bases and J by 2 bases. CDR1 and CDR2 (germline): MNHNS, SASEGT. This CDR3 comprises 17 residues. Written as DNA, the CDR3 is TGTGCCAGCAGTGGCCTTTGGCGGGAGGACGCCTACAATGAGCAGTTCTTC. Its protein product is CASSGLWREDAYNEQFF.

The J gene is TRBJ1-1, the V gene TRBV27, with 10 nucleotides matching TRBD1. Losses at the gene ends were 5 bases for V and 5 bases for J; bases not matched to a gene: 8. This CDR3 has 15 amino acids. The germline V gene encodes CDR1 MNHEY and CDR2 SMNVEV (reference sequence). The CDR3 loop is CASSLDRGRWTEAFF. CDR3 DNA sequence: TGTGCCAGCAGTCTAGACAGGGGGCGCTGGACTGAAGCTTTCTTT.

This clone was seen just once. The chain carries TRBV10-2 and TRBJ2-2; the D gene is possibly TRBD2 (7 bases). The V end was cut by 6 bases, the J end by 4 bases, with 15 bases between. CDR3 length: 15 amino acids. Germline-derived CDR1 and CDR2 are WSHSY and SAAADI. CDR3 sequence reads: CASRPGGSSTGELFF. The CDR3 bases are TGCGCCAGCAGGCCGGGGGGCTCGAGCACCGGGGAGCTGTTTTTT.

A few counts support this clone. The chain is built from TRBV5-1 and TRBJ2-5; D gene unclear. The CDR3 loop spans 11 amino acids. Per the germline V gene, CDR1 is SGHRS and CDR2 is YFSETQ. The V end was cut by 0 bases, the J end by 5 bases, with 2 bases between. This CDR3 reads CASSLDETQYF. The CDR3 DNA sequence: TGCGCCAGCAGCTTGGATGAGACCCAGTACTTC.

The chain recombines TRBV5-4 with TRBJ2-7; D perhaps matches TRBD2 (6 bases). The germline CDR1 and CDR2 sequences are SGHNT and YYREEE (reference sequence). The CDR3 loop spans 13 amino acids. V dropped 3 bases and J dropped 4 bases, with 11 bases sitting between them. CDR3 sequence (DNA): TGTGCCAGCAGCTCCGGGAGCGGGTACGAGCAGTACTTC. Its translation is CASSSGSGYEQYF.

The genes are TRBV7-9 and TRBJ2-7; weak D call: TRBD2 (6 bases). Germline loops: CDR1 SEHNR, CDR2 FQNEAQ (reference sequence). V gave up 7 bases and J gave up 5 bases, with 15 bases separating them. CDR3 length: 13 amino acids. This chain's CDR3 is CASTGRRGHEQYF. DNA for the CDR3: TGTGCCAGCACCGGCCGGAGGGGCCACGAGCAGTACTTC.

CDR3 in DNA: TGCGCCAGCAGCCCCGGTCTCTCCTACGAGCAGTACTTC. Encoded protein: CASSPGLSYEQYF. The chain combines TRBV10-1 with TRBJ2-7; unclear D gene. Looked up from germline, CDR1 is WNHNN and CDR2 is SYGVQD (reference sequence). The CDR3 consists of 13 residues. The ends were cut back, 6 bases at V and 0 bases at J, with 9 bases in the middle.

With respect to this clone: Other DNA sequences of this sample code for an identical CDR3. The V gene is TRBV5-1, the J gene TRBJ2-7; 9 bases map to TRBD1. Germline assignment: CDR1 SGHRS and CDR2 YFSETQ. This CDR3 region has 14 residues. The junction had 3 bases not matched to a gene; V was cut back by 0 bases and J by 5 bases. The CDR3 loop reads CASSLGTGGDEQYF. The CDR3 coding sequence is TGCGCCAGCAGCTTGGGCACAGGGGGCGACGAGCAGTACTTC.

CDR3 loop: CASSPPGSGNTIYF. CDR3 DNA sequence: TGTGCCAGCAGTCCCCCGGGCTCTGGAAACACCATATATTTT. The chain links TRBV28 to TRBJ1-3; D not certain. Per the germline V gene, CDR1 is MDHEN and CDR2 is SYDVKM. The ends were cut back, 5 bases at V and 0 bases at J, with 8 bases in the middle. The CDR3 contains 14 residues.

The chain recombines TRBV4-1 with TRBJ2-1; a weak D match, TRBD1 (6 bases). Germline assignment: CDR1 MGHRA and CDR2 YSYEKL. This CDR3 is built from 16 residues. Trimming left V 0 bases short and J 6 bases short, with 15 bases between. This CDR3 reads CASSQDFLGGSNEQFF. CDR3 nucleotides: TGCGCCAGCAGCCAAGATTTTTTAGGGGGTTCCAATGAGCAGTTCTTC.

For this clone: Other DNA sequences of this sample code for an identical CDR3. The chain employs TRBV5-1 and TRBJ2-7; the D is unclear. The V and J ends lost 1 base and 2 bases respectively, with 4 bases between them. Germline CDR1 and CDR2: SGHRS and YFSETQ. The CDR3 loop spans 12 amino acids. DNA for the CDR3: TGCGCCAGCAGCTTGAGGCCCTACGAGCAGTACTTC. Translation gives CASSLRPYEQYF. Complete variable domain (other parts from reference TRBV5-1 and TRBJ2-7): KAGVTQTPRYLIKTRGQQVTLSCSPISGHRSVSWYQQTPGQGLQFLFEYFSETQRNKGNFPGRFSGRQFSNSRSEMNVSTLELGDSALYLCASSLRPYEQYFGPGTRLTVT.

The gene calls are TRBV27 and TRBJ1-5; 9 nucleotides line up with TRBD1. The length of the CDR3 is 14 residues. V trimming: 5 bases; J trimming: 7 bases; junction bases outside the gene matches: 6. Looked up from germline, CDR1 is MNHEY and CDR2 is SMNVEV (reference sequence). CDR3: CASSPGQGKQPQHF. The CDR3 bases are TGTGCCAGCAGTCCGGGACAGGGTAAGCAGCCCCAGCATTTT.

Points on this clone: The same CDR3 can be traced to other DNA sequences in this sample. The CDR3 reads CASSESYNEQFF. CDR3 bases: TGTGCCAGCAGTGAGTCCTACAATGAGCAGTTCTTC. This chain links TRBV25-1 with TRBJ2-1; D remains ambiguous. Germline CDR1 and CDR2: MGHDK and SYGVNS. The CDR3 has 12 amino acids. V shed 3 bases and J shed 1 base, with 1 base lying between them.

The genes are TRBV7-9 and TRBJ2-1; a weak D match, TRBD2 (6 bases). V was trimmed by 4 bases and J by 2 bases, leaving 12 bases between them. The CDR3 sequence is 15 residues long. Germline CDR1 and CDR2: SEHNR and FQNEAQ (reference sequence). CDR3 DNA sequence: TGTGCCAGCAGCTCTCGGGACTCTACCTACAATGAGCAGTTCTTC. This translates into CASSSRDSTYNEQFF.